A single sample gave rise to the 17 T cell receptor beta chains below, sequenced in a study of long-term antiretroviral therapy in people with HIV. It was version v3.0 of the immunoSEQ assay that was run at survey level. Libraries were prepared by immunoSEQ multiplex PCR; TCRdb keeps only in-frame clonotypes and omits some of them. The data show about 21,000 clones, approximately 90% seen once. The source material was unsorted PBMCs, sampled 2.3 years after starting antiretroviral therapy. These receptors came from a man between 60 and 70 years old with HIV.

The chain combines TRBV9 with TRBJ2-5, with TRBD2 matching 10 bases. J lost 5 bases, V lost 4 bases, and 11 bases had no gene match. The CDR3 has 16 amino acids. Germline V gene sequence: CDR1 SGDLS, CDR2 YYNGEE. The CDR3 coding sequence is TGTGCCAGCAGCATAACTCTAGCGGGAGAACCGGAGACCCAGTACTTC. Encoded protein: CASSITLAGEPETQYF.

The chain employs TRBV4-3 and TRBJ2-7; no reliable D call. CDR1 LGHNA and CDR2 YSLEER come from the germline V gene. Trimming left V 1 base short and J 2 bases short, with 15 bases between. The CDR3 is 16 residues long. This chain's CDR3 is CASSQVRQIEPYEQYF. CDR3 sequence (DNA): TGCGCCAGCAGCCAAGTACGGCAAATTGAACCCTACGAGCAGTACTTC.

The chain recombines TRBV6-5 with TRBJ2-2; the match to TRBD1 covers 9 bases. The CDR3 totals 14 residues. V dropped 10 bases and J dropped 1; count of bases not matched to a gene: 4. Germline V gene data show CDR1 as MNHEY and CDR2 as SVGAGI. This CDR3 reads CATRTGVNTGELFF. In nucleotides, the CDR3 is TGTGCCACCCGGACAGGGGTGAACACCGGGGAGCTGTTTTTT.

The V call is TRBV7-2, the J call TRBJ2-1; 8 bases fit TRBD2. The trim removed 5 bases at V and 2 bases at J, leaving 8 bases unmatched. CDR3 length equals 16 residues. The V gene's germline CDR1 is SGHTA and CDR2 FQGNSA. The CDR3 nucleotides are TGTGCCAGCAGCACTCAAAGCGGGAGAACCTACAATGAGCAGTTCTTC. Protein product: CASSTQSGRTYNEQFF.

CDR3 protein: CASSLGLAGGPFSYEQYF. CDR3 nucleotide sequence: TGTGCCAGCAGTTTGGGACTAGCGGGAGGGCCATTCTCCTACGAGCAGTACTTC. The V call is TRBV2, the J call TRBJ2-7, with TRBD2 matching over 16 bases. Germline CDR1 SNHLY, CDR2 FYNNEI. The CDR3 totals 18 residues. V shed 5 bases, J shed 0 bases, and the junction held 7 bases outside the gene matches.

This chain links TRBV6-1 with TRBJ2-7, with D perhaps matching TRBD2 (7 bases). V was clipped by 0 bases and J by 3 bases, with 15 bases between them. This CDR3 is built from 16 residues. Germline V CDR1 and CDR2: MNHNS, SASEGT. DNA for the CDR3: TGTGCCAGCAGTGAAGCTAGGAAGGGGGGGGTCTACGAGCAGTACTTC. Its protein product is CASSEARKGGVYEQYF.

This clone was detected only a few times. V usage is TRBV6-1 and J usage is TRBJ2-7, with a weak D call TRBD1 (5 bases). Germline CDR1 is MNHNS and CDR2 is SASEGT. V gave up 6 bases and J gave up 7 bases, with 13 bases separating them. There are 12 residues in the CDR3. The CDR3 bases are TGTGCCAGCAGGGCAGGGTTGGGGGAGCAGTACTTC. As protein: CASRAGLGEQYF.

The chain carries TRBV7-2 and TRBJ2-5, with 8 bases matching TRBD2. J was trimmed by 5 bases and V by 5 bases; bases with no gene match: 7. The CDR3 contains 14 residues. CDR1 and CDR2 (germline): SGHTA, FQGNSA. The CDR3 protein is CASSPSSGTETQYF. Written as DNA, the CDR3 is TGTGCCAGCAGCCCTAGTAGCGGGACTGAGACCCAGTACTTC.

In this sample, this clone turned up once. The CDR3 region is CASRRTQIGATDTQYF. CDR3 nucleotide sequence: TGTGCCAGCAGAAGGACCCAGATTGGAGCGACAGATACGCAGTATTTT. J is TRBJ2-3 and V is TRBV6-6; D gene ambiguous. V lost 6 bases, J lost 3 bases, and 19 bases lay in between. The germline V gene has CDR1 MNHNY and CDR2 SVGAGI (reference sequence). CDR3 length: 16 amino acids.

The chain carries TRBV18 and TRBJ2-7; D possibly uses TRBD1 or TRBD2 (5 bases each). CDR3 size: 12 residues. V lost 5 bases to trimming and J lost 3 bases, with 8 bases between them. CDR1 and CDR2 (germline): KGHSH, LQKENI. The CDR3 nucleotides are TGTGCCAGCTCAACTGGGGGCTACGAGCAGTACTTC. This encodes CASSTGGYEQYF. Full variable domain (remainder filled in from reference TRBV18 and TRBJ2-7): NAGVMQNPRHLVRRRGQEARLRCSPMKGHSHVYWYRQLPEEGLKFMVYLQKENIIDESGMPKERFSAEFPKEGPSILRIQQVVRGDSAAYFCASSTGGYEQYFGPGTRLTVT.

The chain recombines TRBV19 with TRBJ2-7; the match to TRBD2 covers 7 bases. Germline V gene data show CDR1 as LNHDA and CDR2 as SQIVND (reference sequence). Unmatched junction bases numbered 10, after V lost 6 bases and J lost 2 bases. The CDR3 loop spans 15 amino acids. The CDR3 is CASSPRVAGPYEQYF. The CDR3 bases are TGTGCCAGTAGCCCGAGGGTAGCGGGCCCCTACGAGCAGTACTTC.

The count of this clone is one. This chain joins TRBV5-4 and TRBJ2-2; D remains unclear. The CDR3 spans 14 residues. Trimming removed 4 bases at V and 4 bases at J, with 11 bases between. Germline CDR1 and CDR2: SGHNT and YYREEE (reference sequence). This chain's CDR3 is CASSTMTVTGELFF. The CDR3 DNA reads TGTGCCAGCAGCACCATGACTGTCACCGGGGAGCTGTTTTTT. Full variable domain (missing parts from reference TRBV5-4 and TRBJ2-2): ETGVTQSPTHLIKTRGQQVTLRCSSQSGHNTVSWYQQALGQGPQFIFQYYREEENGRGNFPPRFSGLQFPNYSSELNVNALELDDSALYLCASSTMTVTGELFFGEGSRLTVL.

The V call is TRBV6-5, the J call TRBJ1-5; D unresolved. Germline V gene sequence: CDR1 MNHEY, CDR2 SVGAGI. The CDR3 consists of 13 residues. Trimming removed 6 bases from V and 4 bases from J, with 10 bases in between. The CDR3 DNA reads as TGTGCCAGCAGCTACGGACGGAATCAGCCCCAGCATTTT. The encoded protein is CASSYGRNQPQHF.

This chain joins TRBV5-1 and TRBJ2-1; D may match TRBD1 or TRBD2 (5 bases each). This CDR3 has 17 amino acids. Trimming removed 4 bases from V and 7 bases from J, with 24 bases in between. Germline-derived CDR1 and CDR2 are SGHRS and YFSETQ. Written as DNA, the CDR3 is TGCGCCAGCAGCCTCTCGGGTGGGGCGGGTATGAAAAATGAGCAGTTCTTC. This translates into CASSLSGGAGMKNEQFF.

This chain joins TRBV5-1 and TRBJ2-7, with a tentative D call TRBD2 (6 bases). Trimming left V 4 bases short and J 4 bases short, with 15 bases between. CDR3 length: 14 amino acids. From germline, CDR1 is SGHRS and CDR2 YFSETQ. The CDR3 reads CASSTDGGGYEQYF. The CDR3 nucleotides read TGCGCCAGCAGCACGGACGGAGGAGGGTACGAGCAGTACTTC.

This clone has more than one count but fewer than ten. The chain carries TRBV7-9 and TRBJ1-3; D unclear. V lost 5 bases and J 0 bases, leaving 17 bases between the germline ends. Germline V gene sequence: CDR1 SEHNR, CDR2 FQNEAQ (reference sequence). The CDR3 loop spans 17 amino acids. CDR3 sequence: CASSLPSTRDSGNTIYF. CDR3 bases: TGTGCCAGCAGCCTCCCCTCTACAAGGGACTCTGGAAACACCATATATTTT.

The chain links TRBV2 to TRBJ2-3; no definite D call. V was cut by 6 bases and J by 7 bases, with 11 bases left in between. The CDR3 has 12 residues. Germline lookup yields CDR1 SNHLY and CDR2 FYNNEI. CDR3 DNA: TGTGCCAGCAGGGCCCCCACGAATACGCAGTATTTT. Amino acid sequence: CASRAPTNTQYF.